This T cell receptor beta chain was recorded in a study of early T cells in non-severe SARS-CoV-2 infection. Across the study: Chains were not paired, and sequencing was done on bulk RNA from unsorted whole blood.

Germline assignment: CDR1 SEHNR and CDR2 FQNEAQ (reference sequence). The CDR3 totals 15 residues. J was trimmed by 1 base and V by 5 bases; bases with no gene match: 4. Each cDNA molecule carried a unique molecular identifier. TCRdb used MiXCR to reprocess the 5' RACE reads, holding one entry per CDR3 protein. The sample contains tens of thousands of distinct CDR3 sequences, more than 10% of which appear only once. The chain employs TRBV7-9 and TRBJ2-5; 10 nucleotides line up with TRBD1. Material: whole blood, obtained at baseline. The sequence derives from an adult who was a healthcare worker with PCR-confirmed SARS-CoV-2 infection or an uninfected control (not recorded which). CDR3 loop: CASSRDRGPQETQYF. In DNA form, the CDR3 reads TGTGCCAGCAGCAGGGACAGGGGCCCCCAAGAGACCCAGTACTTC. Based on the CDR3 plus reference TRBV7-9 and TRBJ2-5, the full variable domain is DTGVSQNPRHKITKRGQNVTFRCDPISEHNRLYWYRQTLGQGPEFLTYFQNEAQLEKSRLLSDRFSAERPKGSFSTLEIQRTEQGDSAMYLCASSRDRGPQETQYFGPGTRLLVL.